This record looks at one TCR beta chain sequence and its context. No antigen is known for it. This specimen belongs to a study of shared clonotypes between healthy human individuals. Study-level background: There were three CD4 naive, three CD4 memory, two CD8 naive and one CD8 memory plates per donor.

General study points: Expectations were that clonotype sharing among donors would be affected by sequencing depth.

How the authors handled the data: Sequence data from immunoSEQ were junction-only and lacked quality scores; consequently, filtering differed. Data came from immunoSEQ multiplex PCR; TCRdb stores just in-frame clones and leaves some out. V and J calls and clone size are those listed in that table; D and trimming were worked out from the DNA. The sample contains under 1,900,000 clones, approximately 98.5% of which appear only once. Per germline, CDR1 SGHTS and CDR2 YDEGEE. V gave up 3 bases and J gave up 0 bases, with 11 bases separating them. CDR3 length equals 15 residues. The sample was naive CD4+ T cells sorted from blood. The subset was: CD45RA+ positively selected. The TCR was taken from a man younger than 40 in good health. The gene calls are TRBV5-8 and TRBJ2-3; D perhaps matches TRBD2 (6 bases). CDR3 amino acids: CASSSSGVSTDTQYF. CDR3 coding DNA: TGTGCCAGCAGCTCGTCGGGGGTCAGCACAGATACGCAGTATTTT.